Each of the 28 T cell receptor beta chains below was sequenced from the same sample in a study of blood T cells in healthy people across ages. Then a second PCR, running roughly 7 to 12 cycles, was carried out with a sample-barcoded 5' primer and a J-beta primer mix. TCRdb used MiXCR to reprocess the 5' RACE reads, holding one entry per CDR3 protein. The sample gives about 640,000 distinct CDR3 sequences, around 38% of which show up once; about 32% is in the top ten. Sequencing was done on a sample of blood. The receptor source for this set is a man aged 80 or over in good health.

The V call is TRBV29-1, the J call TRBJ1-4; 7 bases are shared with TRBD1. Losses at the gene ends were 6 bases for V and 8 bases for J; bases not matched to a gene: 9. CDR3 length equals 13 residues. Germline CDR1 reads SQVTM; CDR2 reads ANQGSEA. DNA of the CDR3: TGCAGCGTCTCGACAGGGCGGAGCGAAAAACTGTTTTTT. This sequence encodes CSVSTGRSEKLFF.

The genes are TRBV4-2 and TRBJ1-5, with no clear D. The germline CDR1 and CDR2 sequences are LGHNA and YNFKEQ. Trimming took off 0 bases at V and 11 bases at J, with 17 bases between the two ends. The CDR3 runs to 15 residues. The CDR3 sequence: CASSQDGRKQETQHF. Here the CDR3 DNA reads TGTGCCAGCAGCCAAGATGGTCGGAAACAAGAGACCCAGCATTTT.

This clonotype was detected a few times. The gene calls are TRBV30 and TRBJ2-5, with D perhaps matching TRBD2 (5 bases). Germline values: CDR1 GTSNPN, CDR2 SVGIG (reference sequence). Trimming stripped 3 bases from V and 5 bases from J, with 13 bases between. The CDR3 runs to 13 residues. Written as DNA, the CDR3 is TGTGCCTGGAGGGCCGGGGTTATGGAGACCCAGTACTTC. It translates to CAWRAGVMETQYF.

The table lists this clonotype with a few counts. The chain is built from TRBV28 and TRBJ2-4, with 12 bases identical to TRBD1. Trimming at V came to 6 bases and at J to 0 bases, leaving 6 bases not matched to a gene. There are 17 residues in the CDR3. The germline CDR1 and CDR2 sequences are MDHEN and SYDVKM. CDR3 nucleotides: TGTGCCAGCAGCGGGACAGGGGGCGGAAGAGCCAAAAACATTCAGTACTTC. Translating it yields CASSGTGGGRAKNIQYF. The whole variable domain, filled in from reference TRBV28 and TRBJ2-4, reads DVKVTQSSRYLVKRTGEKVFLECVQDMDHENMFWYRQDPGLGLRLIYFSYDVKMKEKGDIPEGYSVSREKKERFSLILESASTNQTSMYLCASSGTGGGRAKNIQYFGAGTRLSVL.

V usage is TRBV5-4 and J usage is TRBJ2-5; TRBD1 is a possible D gene (6 bases). Trimming took off 1 base at V and 4 bases at J, with 8 bases between the two ends. The V gene's germline CDR1 is SGHNT and CDR2 YYREEE (reference sequence). The CDR3 is 13 residues long. CDR3 nucleotides: TGTGCCAGCAGCTTGCACAGGGCAGAGACCCAGTACTTC. This sequence encodes CASSLHRAETQYF.

In the case of this clonotype: Since a much larger clone is just one base distant, this may be a read error. The genes are TRBV6-2 or TRBV6-3 and TRBJ2-1; TRBD2 might be the D (7 bases). The J call may be incorrect, as the DNA end agrees better with TRBJ2-7. Looked up from germline, CDR1 is MNHEY and CDR2 is SVGEGT. The CDR3 consists of 16 residues. The CDR3 DNA sequence: TGTGCCAGCAGTTTAGACGGGGGGCGATCCTACAATGAGCAGTACTTC. Protein: CASSLDGGRSYNEQYF.

Remarks on this clonotype: A read error may explain this, as a much larger clone is one base away. The chain uses TRBV3-1 and TRBJ1-2; D possibly corresponds to TRBD1 (5 bases). The germline CDR1 and CDR2 sequences are LGHDT and YNNKEL (reference sequence). Trimming stripped 4 bases from V and 6 bases from J, with 12 bases between. The CDR3 runs 13 residues. CDR3 amino acids: CASSPAGLHGYTF. The CDR3 bases are TGTGCCAGCAGCCCGGCAGGGCTCCATGGCTACACCTTC.

The CDR3 region has the DNA TGCAGTGTCGACAGTTTGAACACTGAAGCTTTCTTT. Its protein product is CSVDSLNTEAFF. The rearrangement joins TRBV20-1 to TRBJ1-1; D may be TRBD1 (5 bases). This CDR3 is built from 12 residues. The V gene's germline CDR1 is DFQATT and CDR2 SNEGSKA (reference sequence). The V gene lost 7 bases and the J gene lost 0 bases, with 9 bases spanning the gap.

This chain connects TRBV12-3 or TRBV12-4 to TRBJ2-3; D may be TRBD2 (6 bases). CDR3 length: 16 residues. V shed 1 base and J shed 4 bases, with 15 bases lying between them. The CDR3 loop is CASSLEYSGLADTQYF. As DNA, the CDR3 is TGTGCCAGCAGTTTAGAGTACAGCGGGTTAGCAGATACGCAGTATTTT.

This clonotype has more than one count but fewer than ten. The genes are TRBV4-3 and TRBJ2-7, with D perhaps matching TRBD1 (5 bases). The CDR3 is 14 residues long. Trimming removed 4 bases from V and 1 base from J, with 11 bases in between. Germline CDR1 reads LGHNA; CDR2 reads YSLEER. The CDR3 loop is CASSPSGPSYEQYF. In DNA form, the CDR3 reads TGCGCCAGCAGCCCATCAGGGCCTTCCTACGAGCAGTACTTC.

This clonotype was found a few times. The chain employs TRBV6-2 or TRBV6-3 and TRBJ2-7; TRBD2 aligns across 11 bases. In germline, CDR1 is MNHEY, CDR2 SVGEGT. The junction had 14 bases not matched to a gene; V was cut back by 10 bases and J by 6 bases. The CDR3 runs to 15 residues. This CDR3 is CATKDPSGRFVEQYF. The CDR3, as DNA: TGTGCCACCAAAGACCCTAGCGGGAGGTTCGTCGAGCAGTACTTC.

The V gene is TRBV2, the J gene TRBJ2-4; 12 nucleotides align to TRBD1. The CDR3 consists of 19 residues. The trim removed 7 bases at V and 6 bases at J, leaving 19 bases unmatched. The V gene's germline CDR1 is SNHLY and CDR2 FYNNEI. CDR3 region: CASMIGTGGVKANRNIQYF. CDR3 coding DNA: TGTGCCAGCATGATAGGGACAGGGGGCGTAAAGGCCAATAGAAACATTCAGTACTTC. Combining the CDR3 with reference TRBV2 and TRBJ2-4 gives the whole variable domain EPEVTQTPSHQVTQMGQEVILRCVPISNHLYFYWYRQILGQKVEFLVSFYNNEISEKSEIFDDQFSVERPDGSNFTLKIRSTKLEDSAMYFCASMIGTGGVKANRNIQYFGAGTRLSVL.

This clonotype was observed a few times. This chain links TRBV6-2 or TRBV6-3 with TRBJ2-6; D is unclear. The CDR3 is 16 amino acids. Trimming took off 5 bases at V and 0 bases at J, with 11 bases between the two ends. Germline V gene data show CDR1 as MNHEY and CDR2 as SVGEGT. CDR3 amino acids: CASSRGEISGANVLTF. The CDR3 nucleotides read TGTGCCAGCAGTCGAGGAGAAATCTCTGGGGCCAACGTCCTGACTTTC.

This clonotype was picked up a small number of times. The CDR3 DNA follows: TGTGCCAGCAAAGGTGCTACAGGGGATTACAATGAGCAGTTCTTC. Translated: CASKGATGDYNEQFF. The rearrangement uses TRBV6-2 or TRBV6-3 and TRBJ2-1; 7 positions match TRBD1. The V segment lost 7 bases and the J segment 4 bases; nucleotides outside the gene matches: 10. The CDR3 contains 15 residues. CDR1 MNHEY and CDR2 SVGEGT come from the germline V gene.

This clonotype has only a few counts. This chain links TRBV7-9 with TRBJ2-7; weak D call: TRBD2 (6 bases). The better agreement between TRBJ2-5 and the DNA end casts doubt on the J call. Germline values: CDR1 SEHNR, CDR2 FQNEAQ (reference sequence). This CDR3 is built from 16 residues. CDR3 bases: TGTGCCAGCAGCTTCCACGACGTGGGACTTGGGGAGACCCAGTACTTC. Amino acids: CASSFHDVGLGETQYF.

V is TRBV11-2 and J is TRBJ2-1; TRBD1 agrees at 9 bases. Germline V lookup: CDR1 SGHAT, CDR2 FQNNGV. V lost 2 bases, J lost 8 bases, and 10 bases stayed unmatched. CDR3 length equals 16 residues. CDR3 loop: CASSLPRDRVSDEQFF. CDR3 coding DNA: TGTGCCAGCAGCTTACCCCGGGACAGGGTCTCGGATGAGCAGTTCTTC. The full variable domain, its missing parts supplied by reference TRBV11-2 and TRBJ2-1, is EAGVAQSPRYKIIEKRQSVAFWCNPISGHATLYWYQQILGQGPKLLIQFQNNGVVDDSQLPKDRFSAERLKGVDSTLKIQPAKLEDSAVYLCASSLPRDRVSDEQFFGPGTRLTVL.

This clonotype has a handful of counts. The chain employs TRBV5-1 and TRBJ2-7; possible D gene TRBD2, 6 bases. The CDR3 has 16 residues. CDR1 and CDR2 (germline): SGHRS, YFSETQ. The V gene lost 0 bases and the J gene lost 6 bases, with 19 bases spanning the gap. CDR3 coding DNA: TGCGCCAGCAGCTTGGGATCGGGGACTCCCGGGAGCGAGCAGTACTTC. Translation: CASSLGSGTPGSEQYF.

This clonotype occurred a few times. CDR3 region: CASRGTSGSVQFF. For the CDR3, the DNA is TGTGCCAGCAGGGGGACTAGCGGGAGCGTGCAGTTCTTC. The chain carries TRBV12-3 or TRBV12-4 and TRBJ2-1; TRBD2 matches 14 bases. This CDR3 is built from 13 residues. J lost 12 bases, V lost 6 bases, and 4 bases had no gene match.

This clonotype has a single count. It may be a read error: a sequence one base away is much more abundant. The chain employs TRBV4-1 and TRBJ2-7; 7 bases agree with TRBD1. This CDR3 is 14 amino acids long. The V gene's germline CDR1 is MGHRA and CDR2 YSYEKL. CDR3 nucleotide sequence: TGCACCAGCAGCCTGGACAGGTTTCTCTACGAGCAGTACTTC. Residues: CTSSLDRFLYEQYF.

V is TRBV7-9 and J is TRBJ1-4; tentatively, D is TRBD1 (5 bases). CDR3 length: 17 amino acids. Trimming took 1 base from V and 11 from J, leaving 23 bases between them. Germline V CDR1 and CDR2: SEHNR, FQNEAQ (reference sequence). The CDR3 spells CASSLEFPGTYDRKLFF. CDR3 DNA sequence: TGTGCCAGCAGCTTAGAATTTCCCGGGACCTACGATCGGAAACTGTTTTTT. Supplemented by reference TRBV7-9 and TRBJ1-4, the full variable domain reads DTGVSQNPRHKITKRGQNVTFRCDPISEHNRLYWYRQTLGQGPEFLTYFQNEAQLEKSRLLSDRFSAERPKGSFSTLEIQRTEQGDSAMYLCASSLEFPGTYDRKLFFGSGTQLSVL.

This chain joins TRBV6-2 or TRBV6-3 and TRBJ2-7; possibly TRBD1 or TRBD2 for D (5 bases each). The CDR3 sequence is 11 residues long. CDR1 is MNHEY and CDR2 is SVGEGT in the germline V gene. V was cut by 6 bases and J by 7 bases, with 10 bases left in between. This chain's CDR3 is CASSRDPEQYF. The CDR3 nucleotides are TGTGCCAGCAGCCGGGACCCTGAGCAGTACTTC.

The table lists this clonotype with a few counts. This chain links TRBV20-1 with TRBJ2-7, with D perhaps given as TRBD1 or TRBD2 (5 bases each). The V end was cut by 4 bases, the J end by 2 bases, with 15 bases between. In germline, CDR1 is DFQATT, CDR2 SNEGSKA (reference sequence). The CDR3 totals 14 residues. The CDR3 here is CSAMRDATTYEQYF. The DNA for the CDR3 is TGCAGTGCTATGAGGGACGCCACGACCTACGAGCAGTACTTC.

This clonotype came up a few times. DNA for the CDR3: TGTGCCAGCAGCTTATGGCAGGGGGCTAGTAGTTACTATGGCTACACCTTC. Translation gives CASSLWQGASSYYGYTF. The chain is built from TRBV7-2 and TRBJ1-2; 8 nucleotides line up with TRBD1. Trimming cost V 2 bases and J 3 bases; bases outside gene matches: 11. The CDR3 is 17 amino acids. Germline loops: CDR1 SGHTA, CDR2 FQGNSA.

This clonotype was detected only a few times. This chain joins TRBV15 and TRBJ2-5, with TRBD1 identical over 7 bases. V shed 0 bases, J shed 2 bases, and the junction held 6 bases outside the gene matches. Germline lookup yields CDR1 LNHNV and CDR2 YYDKDF (reference sequence). The CDR3 is 16 residues long. CDR3 loop: CATSRDLGQSQETQYF. The CDR3 bases are TGTGCCACCAGCAGAGATTTGGGACAGTCACAAGAGACCCAGTACTTC.

This clonotype has just a few counts. The rearrangement uses TRBV11-2 and TRBJ2-3, with 7 bases aligning to TRBD2. Germline V gene data show CDR1 as SGHAT and CDR2 as FQNNGV. The CDR3 consists of 18 residues. J gave up 3 bases and V 4 bases, and 16 bases lay outside the gene matches. The CDR3 bases are TGTGCCAGCAGCTCGGGGAGGGGAGGGGCGAGACGGACAGATACGCAGTATTTT. This gives the protein CASSSGRGGARRTDTQYF.

Worth noting for this clonotype: A clone one base away is much larger, so this may be a read error. The rearrangement joins TRBV6-2 or TRBV6-3 to TRBJ2-1; possible D gene TRBD2, 5 bases. The end of the DNA is better explained by TRBJ2-7, so the J call may be wrong. Looked up from germline, CDR1 is MNHEY and CDR2 is SVGEGT. This CDR3 has 14 amino acids. The CDR3 sequence is CASSRSTKYNEQYF. For the CDR3, the DNA is TGTGCCAGCAGTCGATCGACTAAATACAATGAGCAGTACTTC.

The chain is built from TRBV10-3 and TRBJ2-4; no clear D gene. Germline CDR1 and CDR2: ENHRY and SYGVKD. V lost 4 bases, J lost 4 bases, and 17 bases lay in between. The CDR3 spans 16 residues. In nucleotides, the CDR3 is TGTGCCATCAGTGGGGGTTCGGGTGCAATTAAAAACATTCAGTACTTC. Encoded protein: CAISGGSGAIKNIQYF.

To note about this clonotype: A junction boundary mismatches the germline segment, possibly from a read error. The chain recombines TRBV30 with TRBJ2-5, with 8 positions matching TRBD2. This CDR3 comprises 15 residues. Germline CDR1 GTSNPN, CDR2 SVGIG (reference sequence). The CDR3 reads CAGFSEREIQETQYF. The CDR3 DNA follows: TGCGCCGGATTCTCCGAGCGGGAGATTCAAGAGACCCAGTACTTC.